A single TCR beta chain is shown here with its context. What it recognizes is unknown. Different DNA sequences within this sample yield the same CDR3. The sample comes from a study of shared clonotypes between healthy human individuals. Overall study results and limits: Richness estimates generally favored naive over memory subsets.

Genomic DNA from each subset was divided evenly over several immunoSEQ plates. Using immunoSEQ multiplex PCR, the repertoire was profiled, and TCRdb retains in-frame clones only, with some absent. Here the sample spans around 2,000,000 clones, approximately 94% being singletons. It was CD45RO-negative cells, positively selected for CCR7, that made up naive CD8 cells, with terminally differentiated effector memory CD45RA+ cells excluded. This CDR3 comprises 13 residues. The germline V gene encodes CDR1 MNHEY and CDR2 SVGAGI. V was clipped by 4 bases and J by 4 bases, with 11 bases between them. The genes are TRBV6-5 and TRBJ2-7; a weak D match, TRBD1 (5 bases). This clonotype was sampled from a man in his late teens or twenties in good health. Material: naive CD8+ T cells sorted from blood. The DNA for the CDR3 is TGTGCCAGCAGTTTCGGCAGGGATTACGAGCAGTACTTC. Translating it yields CASSFGRDYEQYF.